A single sample is the source of the 27 T cell receptor beta chains below, sequenced in a study of identical twins. TCRdb re-derived calls from the 5' RACE reads in MiXCR, one entry per CDR3 protein. Seen here are about 530,000 distinct CDR3 sequences, 20% to 25% observed once, and the top ten hold around 0.47%. A further study also used this sample, focusing on yellow fever vaccine responses in identical twins.

The source material was CD4+ T cells sorted from blood. The receptor source for this set is a woman aged 18 to 35 in good health.

The rearrangement uses TRBV24-1 and TRBJ2-1; D ambiguous. Trimming left V 3 bases short and J 9 bases short, with 11 bases between. This CDR3 contains 13 residues. Germline CDR1 is KGHDR and CDR2 is SFDVKD. The CDR3 DNA is TGTGCCACCAGTGATATGCCTTGGGGTGAGCAGTTCTTC. It is translated as CATSDMPWGEQFF.

This clonotype was recorded a few times. The chain carries TRBV5-6 and TRBJ1-4; D possibly corresponds to TRBD1 (5 bases). The CDR3 has 16 amino acids. V was trimmed by 4 bases and J by 5 bases, leaving 18 bases between them. Germline V gene lookup returns CDR1 SGHDT and CDR2 YYEEEE. The CDR3, as DNA: TGTGCCAGCAGCAGAGGTGTGCAGGGCTCAAATGAAAAACTGTTTTTT. Translated: CASSRGVQGSNEKLFF.

This clonotype was observed a few times. The chain employs TRBV5-1 and TRBJ1-2, with D maybe TRBD1 (5 bases). This CDR3 region has 13 residues. The V gene lost 6 bases and the J gene lost 9 bases, with 18 bases spanning the gap. The germline V gene encodes CDR1 SGHRS and CDR2 YFSETQ. CDR3 protein: CASTIGSGASYTF. CDR3 DNA: TGCGCCAGCACCATTGGGAGCGGGGCTAGCTACACCTTC.

The chain uses TRBV20-1 and TRBJ2-7; D perhaps matches TRBD2 (5 bases). The CDR3 has 12 residues. Per the germline V gene, CDR1 is DFQATT and CDR2 is SNEGSKA (reference sequence). V gave up 7 bases and J gave up 1 base, with 11 bases separating them. The CDR3 loop reads CSVEGTSYEQYF. The CDR3 DNA reads as TGCAGTGTCGAGGGAACTTCCTACGAGCAGTACTTC.

The rearrangement links TRBV7-9 to TRBJ1-5, with 7 bases that match TRBD1. The germline CDR1 and CDR2 sequences are SEHNR and FQNEAQ (reference sequence). CDR3 length: 16 amino acids. The ends lost 1 base at V and 4 bases at J; junction bases unmatched: 7. CDR3 loop: CASSLGRDSKNQPQHF. Written as DNA, the CDR3 is TGTGCCAGCAGCTTAGGCAGGGACAGCAAAAATCAGCCCCAGCATTTT.

This clonotype was counted ten times or more. The chain employs TRBV20-1 and TRBJ2-3, with TRBD2 identical over 10 bases. The CDR3 sequence is 14 residues long. After removal of 4 bases from V and 3 bases from J, the junction contained 4 bases not matched to a gene. Germline assignment: CDR1 DFQATT and CDR2 SNEGSKA (reference sequence). CDR3 sequence (DNA): TGCAGTGCTACCCTAGCGGGAGTAACAGATACGCAGTATTTT. Translating gives CSATLAGVTDTQYF.

This clonotype was seen at least ten times. This chain joins TRBV20-1 and TRBJ2-2, with 9 bases fitting TRBD1. The CDR3 runs to 18 residues. Germline lookup yields CDR1 DFQATT and CDR2 SNEGSKA (reference sequence). The V gene end was trimmed by 1 base and the J gene end by 4 bases; junction bases not matched to a gene: 13. CDR3 protein: CSARVPHGTGMLTGELFF. CDR3 coding DNA: TGCAGTGCTAGAGTTCCTCACGGGACAGGGATGCTCACCGGGGAGCTGTTTTTT.

The gene calls are TRBV2 and TRBJ1-5, with 10 bases identical to TRBD1. The ends lost 6 bases at V and 7 bases at J; junction bases unmatched: 6. From germline, CDR1 is SNHLY and CDR2 FYNNEI. This CDR3 spans 14 amino acids. This CDR3 is CASSQDRGRQPQHF. For the CDR3, the DNA is TGTGCCAGCAGCCAGGACAGGGGGAGGCAGCCCCAGCATTTT.

This clonotype has a handful of counts. The chain joins TRBV20-1 to TRBJ2-1; 8 positions match TRBD2. This CDR3 is built from 14 residues. CDR1 DFQATT and CDR2 SNEGSKA come from the germline V gene (reference sequence). CDR3 protein: CSYLKRESYNEQFF. CDR3 DNA sequence: TGCAGCTACCTAAAGCGGGAGTCATACAATGAGCAGTTCTTC.

This clonotype appeared a few times. The J gene is TRBJ2-3, the V gene TRBV11-2, with D perhaps matching TRBD1 (6 bases). Looked up from germline, CDR1 is SGHAT and CDR2 is FQNNGV. V lost 5 bases and J lost 1, with 19 bases in between. The CDR3 has 17 amino acids. CDR3 nucleotides: TGTGCCAGCAGCATCTGGGGCCGCGCAGGGGGCACAGATACGCAGTATTTT. Translating gives CASSIWGRAGGTDTQYF.

This clonotype occurred a few times. The genes are TRBV6-5 and TRBJ2-2; D ambiguous. The CDR3 extends over 12 amino acids. Germline V CDR1 and CDR2: MNHEY, SVGAGI. Trimming removed 8 bases from V and 6 bases from J, with 10 bases in between. The CDR3 is CASRLVAGELFF. The DNA for the CDR3 is TGTGCCAGCCGGTTAGTTGCCGGGGAGCTGTTTTTT.

V and J are TRBV7-9 and TRBJ2-7; D may be TRBD2 (5 bases). CDR3 length equals 12 residues. CDR1 and CDR2 (germline): SEHNR, FQNEAQ (reference sequence). Trimming removed 8 bases from V and 6 bases from J, with 14 bases in between. Here the CDR3 reads CASGDTRSEQYF. The CDR3 region has the DNA TGTGCCAGCGGCGACACTAGATCCGAGCAGTACTTC.

This clonotype was counted only a few times. The V call is TRBV24-1, the J call TRBJ2-5, with D perhaps given as TRBD1 or TRBD2 (5 bases each). V was cut by 5 bases and J by 1 base, with 13 bases left in between. CDR3 length: 15 residues. Germline V CDR1 and CDR2: KGHDR, SFDVKD. CDR3 nucleotide sequence: TGTGCCACCAGTGTCGGTGGGGGTCCCCAAGAGACCCAGTACTTC. Translated, it gives CATSVGGGPQETQYF.

CDR3 region: CAICPTGNNQPQHF. In DNA form, the CDR3 reads TGTGCCATCTGTCCTACAGGGAACAATCAGCCCCAGCATTTT. This chain links TRBV10-3 with TRBJ1-5, with a possible D match to TRBD1 (6 bases). The germline CDR1 and CDR2 sequences are ENHRY and SYGVKD. This CDR3 comprises 14 residues. Between the trimmed V and J ends, which lost 8 bases and 3 bases, there was a span of 14 bases.

V is TRBV3-1 and J is TRBJ2-1, with D perhaps TRBD1 (5 bases). The CDR3 is 16 residues long. The germline V gene encodes CDR1 LGHDT and CDR2 YNNKEL (reference sequence). Between the trimmed V and J ends, which lost 4 bases and 0 bases, there was a span of 13 bases. The CDR3 DNA sequence: TGTGCCAGCAGCCCTCCCCCGACAGCCTCCTACAATGAGCAGTTCTTC. This gives the protein CASSPPPTASYNEQFF.

This chain links TRBV11-3 with TRBJ2-2; D is undetermined. Between the trimmed V and J ends, which lost 5 bases and 5 bases, there was a span of 21 bases. This CDR3 region has 17 residues. Germline assignment: CDR1 SGHNT and CDR2 YENEEA. DNA for the CDR3: TGTGCCAGCAGCCATCCTCTGACCATGGCGAGGACCGGGGAGCTGTTTTTT. Protein: CASSHPLTMARTGELFF.

This clonotype was recorded a few times. The genes are TRBV28 and TRBJ1-2, with D hard to call. Germline assignment: CDR1 MDHEN and CDR2 SYDVKM. V gave up 4 bases and J gave up 2 bases, with 11 bases separating them. The CDR3 covers 14 residues. The DNA for the CDR3 is TGTGCCAGCAGTTCTCCGACCCTCAACTATGGCTACACCTTC. It yields the protein CASSSPTLNYGYTF.

This clonotype was seen repeatedly, ten times or more. The gene calls are TRBV6-5 and TRBJ1-1, with TRBD1 as a possible D gene (5 bases). V was pared by 2 bases and J by 6 bases, with 16 bases between. This CDR3 has 15 amino acids. Germline lookup yields CDR1 MNHEY and CDR2 SVGAGI. The CDR3 loop is CASSYGGLVDAEAFF. CDR3 coding DNA: TGTGCCAGCAGTTACGGGGGATTGGTGGACGCTGAAGCTTTCTTT.

In DNA form, the CDR3 reads TGCAGTGCTAGAGTTTTCGGGACCGCTAACTATGGCTACACCTTC. It is translated as CSARVFGTANYGYTF. The gene calls are TRBV20-1 and TRBJ1-2, with a tentative D call TRBD1 (5 bases). The CDR3 has 15 amino acids. CDR1 is DFQATT, CDR2 SNEGSKA, per germline (reference sequence). V lost 1 base and J 0 bases, leaving 12 bases between the germline ends.

This clonotype has just one count. The chain recombines TRBV7-8 with TRBJ2-2; 11 bases align to TRBD2. CDR3 length: 17 residues. The V gene end was trimmed by 1 base and the J gene end by 6 bases; junction bases not matched to a gene: 7. Per the germline V gene, CDR1 is SGHVS and CDR2 is FQNEAQ. The CDR3 DNA sequence: TGTGCCAGCAGCTTAGGGGAACTAGCGGGAGTCTCCGGGGAGCTGTTTTTT. Residues: CASSLGELAGVSGELFF.

CDR3 DNA sequence: TGTGCCAGCAGCTTAGATCGCAGGGTCTCTGAAGCTTTCTTT. It translates to CASSLDRRVSEAFF. V gene TRBV11-3 combines with J gene TRBJ1-1; tentatively, D is TRBD1 (5 bases). This CDR3 is 14 amino acids long. CDR1 and CDR2 (germline): SGHNT, YENEEA. Between the trimmed V and J ends, which lost 0 bases and 6 bases, there was a span of 11 bases.

The chain is built from TRBV11-2 and TRBJ1-1, with D possibly TRBD1 on 5 matching bases. Germline V CDR1 and CDR2: SGHAT, FQNNGV. This CDR3 comprises 14 residues. Trimming removed 5 bases at V and 5 bases at J, with 15 bases between. CDR3 protein: CASSEGRVGTEAFF. The CDR3 DNA reads TGTGCCAGCAGCGAGGGACGTGTGGGGACTGAAGCTTTCTTT.

This clonotype appeared a few times. The rearrangement joins TRBV15 to TRBJ1-1; D remains ambiguous. Between the trimmed V and J ends, which lost 5 bases and 4 bases, there was a span of 14 bases. This CDR3 is built from 14 residues. The V gene's germline CDR1 is LNHNV and CDR2 YYDKDF (reference sequence). CDR3 bases: TGTGCCACCAGCCGAGGTGGTGGGTTCACTGAAGCTTTCTTT. Translated, it gives CATSRGGGFTEAFF.

V gene TRBV24-1 combines with J gene TRBJ2-7; D is possibly TRBD1 (6 bases). Germline V gene lookup returns CDR1 KGHDR and CDR2 SFDVKD. CDR3 length equals 13 residues. The V end was cut by 7 bases, the J end by 1 base, with 10 bases between. The CDR3 here is CATRQTGSYEQYF. The CDR3 nucleotides read TGTGCCACCAGGCAGACAGGTTCCTACGAGCAGTACTTC.

This clonotype was counted many times. The chain employs TRBV5-1 and TRBJ2-7; 7 bases are shared with TRBD1. The length of the CDR3 is 14 residues. Germline V lookup: CDR1 SGHRS, CDR2 YFSETQ. Losses at the gene ends were 4 bases for V and 2 bases for J; bases not matched to a gene: 6. The CDR3 DNA reads TGCGCCAGCAGCCCCGGACAGGCCCCCTACGAGCAGTACTTC. Protein product: CASSPGQAPYEQYF.

The chain carries TRBV24-1 and TRBJ2-1, with 12 nucleotides matching TRBD2. J lost 8 bases, V lost 3 bases, and 4 bases had no gene match. CDR3 size: 15 residues. Germline CDR1 is KGHDR and CDR2 is SFDVKD. This CDR3 reads CATSDTSGRIYEQFF. The DNA for the CDR3 is TGTGCCACCAGTGATACTAGCGGGAGGATATATGAGCAGTTCTTC.

There are a few counts of this clonotype. The CDR3 sequence is CASSGIRGPRGEQYV. CDR3 nucleotides: TGCGCCAGCAGTGGGATCAGGGGGCCCAGGGGCGAGCAGTACGTC. The rearrangement links TRBV10-1 to TRBJ2-7, with 8 nucleotides matching TRBD1. The CDR3 runs 15 residues. Germline-derived CDR1 and CDR2 are WNHNN and SYGVQD (reference sequence). Trimming removed 4 bases from V and 6 bases from J; junction bases left unmatched: 11.